The 23 T cell receptor beta chains presented below share a single source sample, sequenced in a study of cytomegalovirus exposure and HLA in healthy donors. Amplification used 60 Vbeta primers and 13 Jbeta primers. The assay was immunoSEQ multiplex PCR, and TCRdb's table has in-frame clones only and misses some. The table lists approximately 120,000 clones, approximately 84% of them singletons, with roughly 4% in the top ten. Source material: PBMCs. The receptors shown here come from a man between 18 and 29 years old in good health and CMV-seropositive.

The V and J genes are TRBV6-5 and TRBJ1-3; D uncertain. The CDR3 totals 14 residues. Germline loops: CDR1 MNHEY, CDR2 SVGAGI. Trimming removed 6 bases at V and 2 bases at J, with 11 bases between. The CDR3 sequence is CASRDGDTGNTIYF. CDR3 DNA sequence: TGTGCCAGCAGGGACGGGGATACTGGAAACACCATATATTTT.

V usage is TRBV11-2 and J usage is TRBJ2-1; 13 bases are a match to TRBD2. In germline, CDR1 is SGHAT, CDR2 FQNNGV. This CDR3 is built from 16 residues. J lost 7 bases, V lost 1 base, and 4 bases had no gene match. The CDR3 is CASSLGTSGSWNEQFF. CDR3 DNA: TGTGCCAGCAGCTTAGGGACTAGCGGGAGTTGGAATGAGCAGTTCTTC.

The V call is TRBV11-2, the J call TRBJ2-5, with unresolved D. Trimming shortened V by 0 bases and J by 0 bases, and 17 bases separated the two germline ends. CDR3 size: 18 residues. The germline CDR1 and CDR2 sequences are SGHAT and FQNNGV. Here the CDR3 reads CASSLDFRRRSYQETQYF. The DNA for the CDR3 is TGTGCCAGCAGCTTAGATTTTCGTCGGCGGTCTTACCAAGAGACCCAGTACTTC.

The chain links TRBV5-6 to TRBJ1-1; D ambiguous. CDR3 length: 15 amino acids. The V gene lost 2 bases and the J gene lost 7 bases, with 18 bases spanning the gap. Germline V gene lookup returns CDR1 SGHDT and CDR2 YYEEEE. The CDR3 here is CASSFIIRSGSEAFF. The CDR3 DNA sequence: TGTGCCAGCAGCTTCATAATACGTTCGGGGAGTGAAGCTTTCTTT.

This clone was picked up one time. V usage is TRBV7-2 and J usage is TRBJ2-5; 9 bases are a match to TRBD2. Germline CDR1 is SGHTA and CDR2 is FQGNSA. The CDR3 is 15 amino acids. V dropped 1 base and J dropped 4; count of bases not matched to a gene: 4. This CDR3 is CASSLDSGSGETQYF. In nucleotides, the CDR3 is TGTGCCAGCAGCTTAGATAGCGGGAGTGGAGAGACCCAGTACTTC. The full variable domain, its missing parts supplied by reference TRBV7-2 and TRBJ2-5, is GAGVSQSPSNKVTEKGKDVELRCDPISGHTALYWYRQSLGQGLEFLIYFQGNSAPDKSGLPSDRFSAERTGGSVSTLTIQRTQQEDSAVYLCASSLDSGSGETQYFGPGTRLLVL.

The chain employs TRBV4-3 and TRBJ1-1; tentatively, D is TRBD1 (6 bases). This CDR3 has 16 amino acids. Germline V gene data show CDR1 as LGHNA and CDR2 as YSLEER. V was clipped by 4 bases and J by 0 bases, with 15 bases between them. The chain's CDR3 is CASSPTQGIMNTEAFF. CDR3 nucleotides: TGCGCCAGCAGCCCGACACAGGGAATCATGAACACTGAAGCTTTCTTT.

This clone was seen a single time. The genes are TRBV18 and TRBJ1-2; 7 bases are a match to TRBD1. Germline trimming cut 3 bases from V and 4 bases from J; bases unmatched to any gene: 5. The V gene's germline CDR1 is KGHSH and CDR2 LQKENI. The CDR3 length is 14 residues. This CDR3 is CASSPLDRVYGYTF. The CDR3 region has the DNA TGTGCCAGCTCACCCCTAGACAGGGTCTATGGCTACACCTTC.

The rearrangement uses TRBV11-2 and TRBJ1-6; unclear D gene. The CDR3 totals 13 residues. Germline V gene sequence: CDR1 SGHAT, CDR2 FQNNGV. Trimming took off 0 bases at V and 5 bases at J, with 2 bases between the two ends. CDR3 protein: CASSLDNNSPLHF. CDR3 DNA: TGTGCCAGCAGCTTAGATAATAATTCACCCCTCCACTTT.

J is TRBJ2-5 and V is TRBV6-1; 10 bases map to TRBD2. The CDR3 loop spans 15 amino acids. Per the germline V gene, CDR1 is MNHNS and CDR2 is SASEGT. V gave up 4 bases and J gave up 4 bases; unmatched junction bases: 6. The CDR3 loop is CASSVMLAGAETQYF. For the CDR3, the DNA is TGTGCCAGCAGTGTAATGCTAGCGGGAGCAGAGACCCAGTACTTC.

Comments on this clone: Given the absence of the conserved phenylalanine or tryptophan at the CDR3 end, a read error is likely. It is unclear where the CDR3 begins or ends on the DNA, so no DNA is shown, and the CDR3 is as TCRdb lists it. The chain uses TRBV18 and TRBJ2-7; the D call of TRBD1 is as the table states it, not checked on the DNA. Germline V gene sequence: CDR1 KGHSH, CDR2 LQKENI. The CDR3 spans 10 residues, counting both ends. CDR3 amino acids: CASSPTTGQG.

This chain joins TRBV21-1 and TRBJ1-1. TRBV21-1 corresponds to a pseudogene. The CDR3 has 17 amino acids. CDR3: CASSKEGEGVIKTEAFF. In DNA form, the CDR3 reads TGTGCCAGCAGCAAAGAGGGTGAGGGCGTAATCAAAACTGAAGCTTTCTTT.

This chain links TRBV6-6 with TRBJ1-2; D possibly corresponds to TRBD1 (6 bases). The V gene's germline CDR1 is MNHNY and CDR2 SVGAGI (reference sequence). Trimming removed 2 bases at V and 0 bases at J, with 13 bases between. The CDR3 sequence is 16 residues long. CDR3 nucleotide sequence: TGTGCCAGCAGTTACAGCCGGGACACCACTAACTATGGCTACACCTTC. This translates into CASSYSRDTTNYGYTF.

This clone was detected a few times. V and J are TRBV5-4 and TRBJ1-4; D is undetermined. V was trimmed by 0 bases and J by 7 bases, leaving 19 bases between them. The CDR3 totals 17 residues. CDR1 is SGHNT, CDR2 YYREEE, per germline (reference sequence). The CDR3 DNA follows: TGTGCCAGCAGCTTGGGGCCAAAGTTCATGCCCTCTGAAAAACTGTTTTTT. Residues: CASSLGPKFMPSEKLFF.

The J gene is TRBJ1-2, the V gene TRBV30, with D perhaps TRBD1 (6 bases). Trimming shortened V by 3 bases and J by 8 bases, and 13 bases separated the two germline ends. The CDR3 sequence is 12 residues long. The germline V gene has CDR1 GTSNPN and CDR2 SVGIG (reference sequence). CDR3: CAWSEDSEGYTF. CDR3 coding DNA: TGTGCCTGGAGCGAGGACAGTGAAGGCTACACCTTC. The entire variable domain, with the rest obtained from reference TRBV30 and TRBJ1-2, is as follows: SQTIHQWPATLVQPVGSPLSLECTVEGTSNPNLYWYRQAAGRGLQLLFYSVGIGQISSEVPQNLSASRPQDRQFILSSKKLLLSDSGFYLCAWSEDSEGYTFGSGTRLTVV.

The V gene is TRBV27, the J gene TRBJ1-3; no reliable D call. The V gene's germline CDR1 is MNHEY and CDR2 SMNVEV (reference sequence). V shed 4 bases and J shed 3 bases, with 10 bases lying between them. The CDR3 is 14 residues long. This CDR3 reads CASSSSGYGNTIYF. CDR3 coding DNA: TGTGCCAGCAGTTCGTCGGGGTATGGAAACACCATATATTTT.

The chain carries TRBV5-1 and TRBJ1-3; D is ambiguous. Germline V gene data show CDR1 as SGHRS and CDR2 as YFSETQ. The CDR3 covers 16 residues. Trimming stripped 4 bases from V and 0 bases from J, with 14 bases between. The CDR3 nucleotides are TGCGCCAGCAGCCTGGAGGTCGGGGTCTCTGGAAACACCATATATTTT. This sequence encodes CASSLEVGVSGNTIYF.

The sample holds one count of this clone. The J gene is TRBJ1-2, the V gene TRBV30, with D unresolved. The V end lost 3 bases, the J end lost 7 bases, and 12 bases lay between the germline ends. Germline CDR1 is GTSNPN and CDR2 is SVGIG (reference sequence). The CDR3 is 12 residues long. This CDR3 reads CAWSYGLSGYTF. CDR3 coding DNA: TGTGCCTGGAGCTATGGTCTGAGTGGCTACACCTTC. The variable domain in full, completed from reference TRBV30 and TRBJ1-2, reads SQTIHQWPATLVQPVGSPLSLECTVEGTSNPNLYWYRQAAGRGLQLLFYSVGIGQISSEVPQNLSASRPQDRQFILSSKKLLLSDSGFYLCAWSYGLSGYTFGSGTRLTVV.

This clone has only one observation. This chain uses TRBV14 with TRBJ2-7; D unresolved. V gave up 1 base and J gave up 1 base, with 8 bases separating them. The germline V gene has CDR1 SGHDN and CDR2 FVKESK. The CDR3 extends over 14 amino acids. The CDR3 spells CASSQVSGSYEQYF. CDR3 bases: TGTGCCAGCAGCCAAGTATCAGGTTCCTACGAGCAGTACTTC. Supplemented by reference TRBV14 and TRBJ2-7, the full variable domain reads EAGVTQFPSHSVIEKGQTVTLRCDPISGHDNLYWYRRVMGKEIKFLLHFVKESKQDESGMPNNRFLAERTGGTYSTLKVQPAELEDSGVYFCASSQVSGSYEQYFGPGTRLTVT.

The chain links TRBV10-3 to TRBJ2-1, with unresolved D. The CDR3 contains 11 residues. Germline loops: CDR1 ENHRY, CDR2 SYGVKD. Trimming shortened V by 2 bases and J by 9 bases, and 5 bases separated the two germline ends. CDR3 region: CAISEASEQFF. The CDR3 DNA is TGTGCCATCAGTGAGGCTAGTGAGCAGTTCTTC.

The table lists this clone with a count of one. This sequence joins TRBV6-5 and TRBJ1-5; tentative D call: TRBD1 (6 bases). This CDR3 region has 13 residues. Per germline, CDR1 MNHEY and CDR2 SVGAGI. Trimming left V 7 bases short and J 6 bases short, with 13 bases between. The CDR3 is CASTQGRSQPQHF. The CDR3 nucleotides are TGTGCCAGCACACAGGGAAGGAGTCAGCCCCAGCATTTT.

This chain connects TRBV5-1 to TRBJ2-3; 8 positions agree with TRBD2. J gave up 2 bases and V 0 bases, and 2 bases lay outside the gene matches. The CDR3 contains 15 residues. Germline loops: CDR1 SGHRS, CDR2 YFSETQ. The CDR3 protein is CASSLELADTDTQYF. CDR3 DNA sequence: TGCGCCAGCAGCTTGGAACTAGCGGACACAGATACGCAGTATTTT. The whole variable domain, remainder taken from reference TRBV5-1 and TRBJ2-3, is KAGVTQTPRYLIKTRGQQVTLSCSPISGHRSVSWYQQTPGQGLQFLFEYFSETQRNKGNFPGRFSGRQFSNSRSEMNVSTLELGDSALYLCASSLELADTDTQYFGPGTRLTVL.

This chain connects TRBV2 to TRBJ2-5; TRBD1 might be the D (6 bases). Deletions cut 4 bases from V and 4 bases from J, with 10 bases between. This CDR3 contains 13 residues. In germline, CDR1 is SNHLY, CDR2 FYNNEI. CDR3 loop: CASSANRVETQYF. Written as DNA, the CDR3 is TGTGCCAGCAGTGCCAACAGGGTAGAGACCCAGTACTTC.

The chain combines TRBV10-3 with TRBJ2-7; D perhaps matches TRBD2 (6 bases). Germline CDR1 is ENHRY and CDR2 is SYGVKD. This CDR3 region has 14 residues. V dropped 5 bases and J dropped 5 bases, with 16 bases sitting between them. The CDR3 protein is CAISRPGVFHEQYF. CDR3 coding DNA: TGTGCCATCAGTCGTCCGGGGGTTTTCCACGAGCAGTACTTC.